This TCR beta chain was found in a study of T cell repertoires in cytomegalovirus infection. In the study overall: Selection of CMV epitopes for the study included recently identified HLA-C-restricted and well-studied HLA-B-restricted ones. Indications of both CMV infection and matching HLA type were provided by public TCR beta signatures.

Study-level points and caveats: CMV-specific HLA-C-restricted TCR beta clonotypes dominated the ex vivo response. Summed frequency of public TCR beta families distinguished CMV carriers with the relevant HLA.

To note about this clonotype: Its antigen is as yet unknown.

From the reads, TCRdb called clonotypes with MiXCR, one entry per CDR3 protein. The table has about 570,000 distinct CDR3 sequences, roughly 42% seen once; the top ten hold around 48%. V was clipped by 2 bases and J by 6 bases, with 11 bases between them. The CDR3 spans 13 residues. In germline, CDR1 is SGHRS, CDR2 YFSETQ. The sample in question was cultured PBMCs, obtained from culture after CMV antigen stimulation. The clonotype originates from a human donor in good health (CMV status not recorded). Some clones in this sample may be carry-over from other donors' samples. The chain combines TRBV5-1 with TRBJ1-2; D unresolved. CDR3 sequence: CASSFLVGDGYTF. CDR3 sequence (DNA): TGCGCCAGCAGCTTCCTGGTGGGAGATGGCTACACCTTC. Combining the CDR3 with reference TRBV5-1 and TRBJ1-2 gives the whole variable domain KAGVTQTPRYLIKTRGQQVTLSCSPISGHRSVSWYQQTPGQGLQFLFEYFSETQRNKGNFPGRFSGRQFSNSRSEMNVSTLELGDSALYLCASSFLVGDGYTFGSGTRLTVV.